This T cell receptor beta chain appears in the sequencing data of a study of blood T cell repertoires in COVID-19. Study-level background: Acute-phase and convalescent COVID-19 samples originated in the United States, Italy and Spain.

Produced via immunoSEQ multiplex PCR; TCRdb's table is partial and in-frame only. The profile shows approximately 140,000 clones, around 80% of them singletons. Germline V gene lookup returns CDR1 SGHKS and CDR2 YYEKEE (reference sequence). The V end was cut by 0 bases, the J end by 6 bases, with 15 bases between. CDR3 length: 15 amino acids. Sequencing input: peripheral blood. The TCR comes from a human donor with acute or convalescent COVID-19. The donor label of this sample is uncertain. The V call is TRBV5-5, the J call TRBJ1-2; D is ambiguous. CDR3 sequence: CASSLVGRVEDGYTF. For the CDR3, the DNA is TGTGCCAGCAGCTTGGTAGGCCGGGTAGAAGATGGCTACACCTTC.